A single sample gave rise to the 30 T cell receptor beta chains below, sequenced in a study of shared clonotypes between healthy human individuals. The method was immunoSEQ multiplex PCR; TCRdb's version includes in-frame clones alone and lacks a portion of them. The sample has over a million clones, 75% seen once. The specimen sequenced was memory CD4+ T cells sorted from blood. Subset described: CD45RA-negative fraction. The source is a man between 18 and 29 years old in good health.

The count of this clone is one. This chain joins TRBV6-1 and TRBJ2-7; possible D gene TRBD1, 5 bases. The length of the CDR3 is 15 residues. Trimming stripped 5 bases from V and 0 bases from J, with 14 bases between. The germline CDR1 and CDR2 sequences are MNHNS and SASEGT. CDR3 sequence: CASSTGDRSSYEQYF. Here the CDR3 DNA reads TGTGCCAGCAGTACAGGCGACCGGAGCTCCTACGAGCAGTACTTC.

The V call is TRBV18, the J call TRBJ1-1; tentatively, D is TRBD1 (5 bases). The germline V gene has CDR1 KGHSH and CDR2 LQKENI. V was pared by 4 bases and J by 0 bases, with 15 bases between. There are 16 residues in the CDR3. The CDR3, as DNA: TGTGCCAGCTCACTTTCAGGGTCTCCCCTGAACACTGAAGCTTTCTTT. It translates to CASSLSGSPLNTEAFF.

The genes are TRBV19 and TRBJ2-3; TRBD2 is a possible D gene (7 bases). Germline V gene lookup returns CDR1 LNHDA and CDR2 SQIVND (reference sequence). The CDR3 consists of 15 residues. V lost 5 bases and J lost 8, with 20 bases in between. Written as DNA, the CDR3 is TGTGCCAGTAGTTCCCCTGGCGGGGGCGGGAGTACGCAGTATTTT. Translated, it gives CASSSPGGGGSTQYF.

This clone was seen a handful of times. This chain uses TRBV7-9 with TRBJ2-2; 7 bases fit TRBD2. Germline CDR1 and CDR2: SEHNR and FQNEAQ (reference sequence). CDR3 size: 18 residues. The ends lost 5 bases at V and 5 bases at J; junction bases unmatched: 17. The CDR3 region is CASSVLKAGAGRTGELFF. The CDR3 coding sequence is TGTGCCAGCAGCGTACTTAAGGCGGGAGCGGGAAGAACCGGGGAGCTGTTTTTT.

This clone was counted a single time. The chain employs TRBV30 and TRBJ2-5; D uncertain. The germline V gene has CDR1 GTSNPN and CDR2 SVGIG (reference sequence). CDR3 length: 14 residues. V gave up 0 bases and J gave up 5 bases, with 13 bases separating them. CDR3 amino acids: CAWSVGNGLETQYF. The CDR3 DNA follows: TGTGCCTGGAGTGTAGGGAACGGGTTGGAGACCCAGTACTTC.

This chain connects TRBV6-6 to TRBJ1-3; D is unresolved. V lost 0 bases and J lost 9, with 18 bases in between. Germline CDR1 reads MNHNY; CDR2 reads SVGAGI (reference sequence). This CDR3 region has 16 residues. CDR3 protein: CASSYSLRKDAATIYF. In DNA form, the CDR3 reads TGTGCCAGCAGTTACTCGCTAAGGAAAGACGCCGCCACCATATATTTT.

This chain links TRBV6-5 with TRBJ1-2, with TRBD1 identical over 8 bases. The V segment lost 5 bases and the J segment 8 bases; nucleotides outside the gene matches: 10. This CDR3 spans 14 amino acids. The germline gives CDR1 MNHEY, CDR2 SVGAGI. In DNA, the CDR3 is TGTGCCAGCAGTCGAAATGGACAGGGAGGCGGCTACACCTTC. It encodes CASSRNGQGGGYTF.

This clone was seen more than once but under ten times. CDR3 in DNA: TGTGCCAGTAGTGACGGCTGGTATGGCTACACCTTC. Translating it yields CASSDGWYGYTF. This sequence joins TRBV19 and TRBJ1-2; D not certain. This CDR3 region has 12 residues. CDR1 is LNHDA and CDR2 is SQIVND in the germline V gene (reference sequence). V lost 5 bases and J 5 bases, leaving 9 bases between the germline ends.

This clone was seen only a few times. The V call is TRBV6-6, the J call TRBJ2-2; D is perhaps TRBD1 (5 bases). The CDR3 runs to 16 residues. Germline CDR1 is MNHNY and CDR2 is SVGAGI (reference sequence). V dropped 7 bases and J dropped 3 bases, with 18 bases sitting between them. DNA for the CDR3: TGTGCCAGCAACCCACGGAGCAGGGTAGACACCGGGGAGCTGTTTTTT. This codes for CASNPRSRVDTGELFF.

The rearrangement links TRBV7-6 to TRBJ2-7, with D perhaps TRBD1 or TRBD2 (6 bases each). The CDR3 runs to 15 residues. Trimming removed 1 base from V and 5 bases from J, with 15 bases in between. The germline V gene encodes CDR1 SGHVS and CDR2 FNYEAQ. The CDR3 loop reads CASSLGGAVTDEQYF. The CDR3 nucleotides are TGTGCCAGCAGCTTAGGGGGGGCTGTGACGGACGAGCAGTACTTC.

A note on this clone: This may arise from a read error, as a much more abundant clone is one base away. V is TRBV6-5 and J is TRBJ2-1; D gene ambiguous. Germline V gene lookup returns CDR1 MNHEY and CDR2 SVGAGI. This CDR3 is built from 11 residues. Trimming took 2 bases from V and 5 from J, leaving 1 base between them. The DNA for the CDR3 is TGTGCCAGCAGTTACGACAATGAGCAGTTCTTC. Encoded protein: CASSYDNEQFF.

This clone was found a few times. This sequence joins TRBV19 and TRBJ1-5; no firm D call. The CDR3 has 13 residues. Looked up from germline, CDR1 is LNHDA and CDR2 is SQIVND (reference sequence). V gave up 5 bases and J gave up 10 bases, with 15 bases separating them. CDR3 DNA: TGTGCCAGTAGTGACGTAGGATTGCTACCCCAGCATTTT. Protein sequence: CASSDVGLLPQHF.

The chain is built from TRBV14 and TRBJ1-1; no clear D gene. The ends were cut back, 1 base at V and 4 bases at J, with 7 bases in the middle. This CDR3 comprises 13 residues. Germline CDR1 SGHDN, CDR2 FVKESK. This chain's CDR3 is CASSQGVGTEAFF. DNA of the CDR3: TGTGCCAGCAGCCAAGGGGTAGGCACTGAAGCTTTCTTT.

The chain uses TRBV18 and TRBJ1-2, with D uncertain. The CDR3 runs 14 residues. Trimming shortened V by 3 bases and J by 2 bases, and 10 bases separated the two germline ends. The germline V gene encodes CDR1 KGHSH and CDR2 LQKENI. The CDR3 bases are TGTGCCAGCTCACCTACTCAAAAGAACTATGGCTACACCTTC. As protein: CASSPTQKNYGYTF. Using reference TRBV18 and TRBJ1-2 for the parts outside the CDR3, the full variable domain is NAGVMQNPRHLVRRRGQEARLRCSPMKGHSHVYWYRQLPEEGLKFMVYLQKENIIDESGMPKERFSAEFPKEGPSILRIQQVVRGDSAAYFCASSPTQKNYGYTFGSGTRLTVV.

The rearrangement uses TRBV13 and TRBJ1-5; D might be TRBD1 (6 bases). V lost 5 bases to trimming and J lost 6 bases, with 17 bases between them. This CDR3 has 15 residues. CDR1 and CDR2 from the germline V gene are PRHDT and FYEKMQ (reference sequence). The chain's CDR3 is CASSAQGKGVQPQHF. The CDR3 DNA follows: TGTGCCAGCAGCGCCCAGGGGAAAGGTGTTCAGCCCCAGCATTTT.

For this clone: At the DNA level, this CDR3 is encoded by other sequences in the same sample as well. The J gene is TRBJ2-5, the V gene TRBV5-1; either TRBD1 or TRBD2 may fit D (6 bases each). Trimming stripped 4 bases from V and 5 bases from J, with 12 bases between. The germline V gene has CDR1 SGHRS and CDR2 YFSETQ. This CDR3 is 13 amino acids long. As DNA, the CDR3 is TGCGCCAGCAGCCTGGGGGGCGGGGAGACCCAGTACTTC. It translates to CASSLGGGETQYF.

This sequence joins TRBV7-2 and TRBJ2-7, with TRBD2 as a possible D gene (6 bases). CDR3 length: 14 residues. Germline CDR1 and CDR2: SGHTA and FQGNSA. V was cut by 0 bases and J by 3 bases, with 9 bases left in between. CDR3 in DNA: TGTGCCAGCAGCTTAGCCCGGCGGGGCTACGAGCAGTACTTC. Translation gives CASSLARRGYEQYF.

The chain is built from TRBV29-1 and TRBJ2-7; 7 bases align to TRBD2. Germline CDR1 reads SQVTM; CDR2 reads ANQGSEA. CDR3 size: 13 residues. The V segment lost 6 bases and the J segment 5 bases; nucleotides outside the gene matches: 10. The CDR3 DNA sequence: TGCAGCGTCCCCCTAGCGGACCACGACGAGCAGTACTTC. It specifies CSVPLADHDEQYF.

The J gene is TRBJ1-2, the V gene TRBV28; no clear D. The ends were cut back, 4 bases at V and 7 bases at J, with 10 bases in the middle. Germline loops: CDR1 MDHEN, CDR2 SYDVKM. The CDR3 covers 12 residues. The CDR3 reads CASSSRVSGYTF. CDR3 coding DNA: TGTGCCAGCAGTTCCCGGGTTAGTGGCTACACCTTC.

A word on this clone: Other DNA sequences within the sample encode an identical CDR3. The CDR3: CASSVAANTEAFF. The CDR3 DNA reads TGTGCCAGCAGCGTAGCAGCGAACACTGAAGCTTTCTTT. This chain links TRBV9 with TRBJ1-1, with unresolved D. The CDR3 runs to 13 residues. Trimming took off 0 bases at V and 1 base at J, with 4 bases between the two ends. Germline CDR1 reads SGDLS; CDR2 reads YYNGEE.

The chain uses TRBV15 and TRBJ1-5; D gene ambiguous. Trimming shortened V by 0 bases and J by 0 bases, and 12 bases separated the two germline ends. The CDR3 spans 17 residues. Germline values: CDR1 LNHNV, CDR2 YYDKDF (reference sequence). CDR3 DNA sequence: TGTGCCACCAGCAGAGACCTCACGGATAGTAGCAATCAGCCCCAGCATTTT. Translation gives CATSRDLTDSSNQPQHF. Full variable domain (outside the CDR3, taken from reference TRBV15 and TRBJ1-5): DAMVIQNPRYQVTQFGKPVTLSCSQTLNHNVMYWYQQKSSQAPKLLFHYYDKDFNNEADTPDNFQSRRPNTSFCFLDIRSPGLGDTAMYLCATSRDLTDSSNQPQHFGDGTRLSIL.

Only a few counts were recorded for this clone. This chain connects TRBV5-6 to TRBJ1-2, with D uncertain. Germline CDR1 is SGHDT and CDR2 is YYEEEE. Trimming cost V 4 bases and J 8 bases, with 9 bases left between them. This CDR3 is 11 amino acids long. The CDR3 reads CASSRTQGYTF. CDR3 bases: TGTGCCAGCAGCCGGACTCAGGGCTACACCTTC.

This clone was picked up one time. The chain couples TRBV28 to TRBJ2-3, with D tentatively TRBD2 (5 bases). The V gene lost 1 base and the J gene lost 0 bases, with 8 bases spanning the gap. CDR1 is MDHEN, CDR2 SYDVKM, per germline. The CDR3 length is 15 residues. CDR3 sequence reads: CASSLSSISTDTQYF. The CDR3 bases are TGTGCCAGCAGTTTATCTAGCATCAGCACAGATACGCAGTATTTT.

J is TRBJ2-1 and V is TRBV5-5, with TRBD2 as a possible D gene (6 bases). CDR1 and CDR2 from the germline V gene are SGHKS and YYEKEE (reference sequence). V gave up 1 base and J gave up 2 bases, with 10 bases separating them. The CDR3 spans 15 residues. The CDR3 sequence: CASSLLAATYNEQFF. CDR3 nucleotide sequence: TGTGCCAGCAGCTTGTTAGCGGCTACCTACAATGAGCAGTTCTTC.

This clone was detected once. The chain is built from TRBV28 and TRBJ2-7; a weak D match, TRBD2 (7 bases). Germline V gene data show CDR1 as MDHEN and CDR2 as SYDVKM. Trimming shortened V by 8 bases and J by 3 bases, and 17 bases separated the two germline ends. The CDR3 totals 14 residues. This chain's CDR3 is CASGYAGANYEQYF. In nucleotides, the CDR3 is TGTGCCAGCGGTTATGCGGGGGCGAACTACGAGCAGTACTTC.

This chain links TRBV6-6 with TRBJ1-4; D is perhaps TRBD1 (5 bases). The CDR3 length is 13 residues. Trimming pared 7 bases from V and 6 bases from J, leaving 12 bases between. In germline, CDR1 is MNHNY, CDR2 SVGAGI (reference sequence). CDR3 DNA sequence: TGTGCCAGCACTGCGGGGCTGGATGAAAAACTGTTTTTT. Amino acid sequence: CASTAGLDEKLFF.

V and J are TRBV21-1 and TRBJ1-2; the table gives TRBD1 as D, unverified against the DNA. TRBV21-1 is a pseudogene. CDR3 size: 18 residues. The CDR3 coding sequence is TGTGCCAGCAGCAAAGCTGAATCGGGACAGGACGAAAACTATGGCTACACCTTC. It translates to CASSKAESGQDENYGYTF.

CDR3: CASSFPLWGLGATNEKLFF. In DNA form, the CDR3 reads TGTGCCAGCAGTTTTCCTCTCTGGGGGCTTGGAGCAACTAATGAAAAACTGTTTTTT. V is TRBV28 and J is TRBJ1-4; a possible D gene is TRBD1 (6 bases). The CDR3 has 19 residues. The germline V gene has CDR1 MDHEN and CDR2 SYDVKM. Trimming pared 3 bases from V and 0 bases from J, leaving 20 bases between.

This clone came up a few times. The CDR3 sequence: CASSTTGTGNYEQYF. The DNA for the CDR3 is TGTGCCAGTAGTACAACCGGGACAGGGAACTACGAGCAGTACTTC. This chain joins TRBV19 and TRBJ2-7; 9 nucleotides agree with TRBD1. V lost 4 bases and J lost 3; bases outside the gene matches: 7. CDR1 and CDR2 from the germline V gene are LNHDA and SQIVND (reference sequence). The CDR3 spans 15 residues.

Here the CDR3 reads CASSFGPGLDSPLHF. In nucleotides, the CDR3 is TGTGCCAGCAGCTTCGGACCCGGGCTCGATTCACCCCTCCACTTT. J is TRBJ1-6 and V is TRBV9; D is ambiguous. Germline-derived CDR1 and CDR2 are SGDLS and YYNGEE. CDR3 length: 15 residues. V lost 4 bases and J 8 bases, leaving 16 bases between the germline ends. Looking up the rest from reference TRBV9 and TRBJ1-6 gives the full variable domain: DSGVTQTPKHLITATGQRVTLRCSPRSGDLSVYWYQQSLDQGLQFLIQYYNGEERAKGNILERFSAQQFPDLHSELNLSSLELGDSALYFCASSFGPGLDSPLHFGNGTRLTVT.